This T cell receptor (beta chain) was documented in a study of T cell responses to AZD1222 COVID-19 vaccine. Study results and limitations: Across spike, vaccine-associated CD4 TCRs were found, dominant at 160-218 and 743-854. White British ancestry dominated among donors, who included more females, and clonal diversity was possibly underestimated. A reported finding is that nearly half of spike-specific TCRs target unmutated variant regions. In all cases, repertoires were sampled only after the peak T cell response.

CDR1 MDHEN and CDR2 SYDVKM come from the germline V gene. CDR3 length equals 15 residues. Trimming took 5 bases from V and 0 from J, leaving 11 bases between them. In regard to this clone: Its antigen is unidentified.

Generated by immunoSEQ multiplex PCR, the TCRdb table keeps only in-frame clones and is missing some. The sample has about 100,000 clones, more than 70% seen once. The chain recombines TRBV28 with TRBJ1-3; the D gene is possibly TRBD1 (6 bases). Sequences were derived from peripheral blood, sampled on day 0 of MenACWY control vaccination. The clonotype comes from an adult in good health. CDR3 DNA: TGTGCCAGCAGTGGGACAATAACCTCTGGAAACACCATATATTTT. Translation: CASSGTITSGNTIYF.